The 27 T cell receptor beta chains listed next were all sequenced from one sample in a study of Graves' ophthalmopathy and Graves' hyperthyroidism (dated by TCRdb to about 2018). Instrument used: Illumina HiSeq 2000. TCR beta CDR3 regions were amplified from RNA transcripts for repertoire sequencing. HTBI primers and the Qiagen OneStep RT-PCR kit were used in a first-round RT-PCR, which was followed by a second-round multiplex PCR, size selection and purification. TCRdb itself trimmed the public reads at Q25 with fastp, ran MiXCR and retained productive beta chains. All rows with the same CDR3 protein become a single entry with the most common DNA and genes. The sample table shows about 370,000 distinct CDR3 sequences, and around 16% are seen once. Together, the top ten hold 1.6% of the sample. The sample consisted of peripheral blood. The receptors originated from a woman aged 18-35 years with Graves' ophthalmopathy. Donor details come from another sample of the same person, matched by shared clones.

This clonotype was seen many times. The chain combines TRBV9 with TRBJ2-2; TRBD1 aligns across 7 bases. The CDR3 sequence is 14 residues long. Germline V lookup: CDR1 SGDLS, CDR2 YYNGEE. V gave up 4 bases and J gave up 5 bases; unmatched junction bases: 5. The chain's CDR3 is CASSTPGGTGELFF. In DNA, the CDR3 is TGTGCCAGCAGCACCCCAGGGGGAACCGGGGAGCTGTTTTTT.

This clonotype was counted at least ten times. The chain recombines TRBV28 with TRBJ1-1; D is ambiguous. CDR3 length: 14 amino acids. Trimming took 5 bases from V and 0 from J, leaving 10 bases between them. Germline CDR1 MDHEN, CDR2 SYDVKM. Here the CDR3 reads CASSKQRLNTEAFF. The CDR3, as DNA: TGTGCCAGCAGTAAACAGCGGTTGAACACTGAAGCTTTCTTT.

This clonotype appeared many times. One junction end disagrees with the germline gene, perhaps due to a read error. The V and J genes are TRBV6-2 or TRBV6-3 and TRBJ2-7, with 11 bases aligning to TRBD2. The CDR3 runs 15 residues. Per germline, CDR1 MNHEY and CDR2 SVGEGT. The CDR3 DNA follows: TGTGCCAGCAGTCTCCGGACTAGCGGGTCCTACGCGCAGTACTTC. Translated, it gives CASSLRTSGSYAQYF.

This clonotype was counted many times. This chain links TRBV7-8 with TRBJ1-5, with 7 bases matching TRBD1. V shed 5 bases and J 2 bases; nucleotides not matched to a gene: 9. Germline V gene sequence: CDR1 SGHVS, CDR2 FQNEAQ. The CDR3 runs to 16 residues. CDR3 amino acids: CASSKSRGGGNQPQHF. The CDR3 nucleotides read TGTGCCAGCAGCAAAAGCAGAGGGGGCGGCAATCAGCCCCAGCATTTT.

This clonotype was counted many times. CDR3 protein: CASSQEVGANTEAFF. The CDR3 bases are TGTGCCAGCAGCCAAGAGGTAGGCGCGAACACTGAAGCTTTCTTT. This chain joins TRBV3-1 and TRBJ1-1; no reliable D call. V was trimmed by 0 bases and J by 1 base, leaving 9 bases between them. This CDR3 contains 15 residues. CDR1 and CDR2 from the germline V gene are LGHDT and YNNKEL (reference sequence).

There are many counts of this clonotype. The chain links TRBV6-2 or TRBV6-3 to TRBJ1-2; 10 bases align to TRBD1. This CDR3 region has 15 residues. Trimming took 10 bases from V and 7 from J; bases not matched to a gene: 15. From germline, CDR1 is MNHEY and CDR2 SVGEGT. CDR3: CATKDRGKIRIGYTF. Here the CDR3 DNA reads TGTGCCACTAAGGACAGGGGGAAGATTCGGATTGGCTACACCTTC.

The rearrangement joins TRBV5-1 to TRBJ2-5; TRBD1 matches at 9 bases. There are 15 residues in the CDR3. The germline gives CDR1 SGHRS, CDR2 YFSETQ. J lost 5 bases, V lost 3 bases, and 8 bases had no gene match. The CDR3 DNA is TGCGCCAGCAGCTCAGGGACAGGGCTGGACGAGACCCAGTACTTC. Amino acids: CASSSGTGLDETQYF.

The table lists this clonotype with many counts. This CDR3 is missing its conserved last phenylalanine or tryptophan, likely due to a read error. The DNA is omitted, as the CDR3 cannot be located on it reliably, and the CDR3 follows TCRdb's listing. This chain joins TRBV7-2 and TRBJ1-1; TRBD1, the table's D call, lacks a check against the DNA. The CDR3 is made up of 13 amino acids, end residues included. In germline, CDR1 is SGHTA, CDR2 FQGNSA. CDR3 loop: CASSLARTGLEIC.

This clonotype was recorded many times. The chain joins TRBV11-1 to TRBJ2-5; the D gene is possibly TRBD2 (6 bases). Trimming shortened V by 2 bases and J by 1 base, and 20 bases separated the two germline ends. Per the germline V gene, CDR1 is SGHAT and CDR2 is FQDESV (reference sequence). The CDR3 length is 18 residues. CDR3 in amino acids: CASSLRAGLERSQETQYF. In DNA form, the CDR3 reads TGTGCCAGCAGCTTAAGAGCGGGTTTAGAGCGGAGCCAAGAGACCCAGTACTTC.

This clonotype came up many times. CDR3 protein: CASSKTGALYEQYF. The CDR3 region has the DNA TGTGCCAGCAGTAAAACGGGAGCCCTCTACGAGCAGTACTTC. J is TRBJ2-7 and V is TRBV12-3 or TRBV12-4, with a weak D call TRBD2 (6 bases). Trimming took 5 bases from V and 3 from J, leaving 14 bases between them. The CDR3 runs to 14 residues.

The chain has TRBV5-1 and TRBJ2-2; D call uncertain. The germline V gene has CDR1 SGHRS and CDR2 YFSETQ. The length of the CDR3 is 17 residues. V lost 4 bases and J lost 1, with 17 bases in between. CDR3 sequence reads: CASSGRKKQVNTGELFF. The CDR3 nucleotides read TGCGCCAGCAGCGGTAGGAAAAAGCAAGTGAACACCGGGGAGCTGTTTTTT. The full variable domain, its missing parts supplied by reference TRBV5-1 and TRBJ2-2, is KAGVTQTPRYLIKTRGQQVTLSCSPISGHRSVSWYQQTPGQGLQFLFEYFSETQRNKGNFPGRFSGRQFSNSRSEMNVSTLELGDSALYLCASSGRKKQVNTGELFFGEGSRLTVL.

In this sample, this clonotype turned up many times. This chain links TRBV27 with TRBJ2-7, with D uncertain. Trimming removed 0 bases at V and 1 base at J, with 10 bases between. In germline, CDR1 is MNHEY, CDR2 SMNVEV (reference sequence). The CDR3 consists of 15 residues. The CDR3 DNA reads TGTGCCAGCAGTTTATCGTTGGCAGGATCCTACGAGCAGTACTTC. It specifies CASSLSLAGSYEQYF.

This clonotype showed up many times. The chain is built from TRBV19 and TRBJ2-5; TRBD1 might be the D (5 bases). Trimming removed 5 bases at V and 5 bases at J, with 15 bases between. The CDR3 has 14 amino acids. Germline values: CDR1 LNHDA, CDR2 SQIVND (reference sequence). The CDR3 region has the DNA TGTGCCAGTAGTGCCTCGCCTTCAGGGGAGACCCAGTACTTC. Translated: CASSASPSGETQYF. Based on the CDR3 plus reference TRBV19 and TRBJ2-5, the full variable domain is DGGITQSPKYLFRKEGQNVTLSCEQNLNHDAMYWYRQDPGQGLRLIYYSQIVNDFQKGDIAEGYSVSREKKESFPLTVTSAQKNPTAFYLCASSASPSGETQYFGPGTRLLVL.

The chain links TRBV6-5 to TRBJ1-6; 9 positions agree with TRBD1. CDR1 MNHEY and CDR2 SVGAGI come from the germline V gene. V gave up 4 bases and J gave up 11 bases; unmatched junction bases: 9. The CDR3 covers 15 residues. This CDR3 is CASSFYGTGNAPLHF. The CDR3 nucleotides are TGTGCCAGCAGTTTCTATGGGACAGGGAACGCACCCCTCCACTTT.

This clonotype was counted at least ten times. The chain employs TRBV27 and TRBJ2-7; D is unresolved. V was pared by 3 bases and J by 4 bases, with 13 bases between. In germline, CDR1 is MNHEY, CDR2 SMNVEV (reference sequence). The CDR3 contains 14 residues. The CDR3 DNA is TGTGCCAGCAGTTTCGGGTCTCTAAAGTACGAGCAGTACTTC. Its translation is CASSFGSLKYEQYF.

This clonotype was detected many times. The chain links TRBV7-2 to TRBJ2-4; 7 nucleotides line up with TRBD1. CDR3 length equals 16 residues. Germline V gene sequence: CDR1 SGHTA, CDR2 FQGNSA. Losses at the gene ends were 4 bases for V and 0 bases for J; bases not matched to a gene: 6. DNA of the CDR3: TGTGCCAGCAGCTCTGGGACAGCTGTAGCCAAAAACATTCAGTACTTC. Translation gives CASSSGTAVAKNIQYF.

This clonotype is a singleton in its sample. A junction boundary mismatches the germline segment, possibly from a read error. The chain couples TRBV2 to TRBJ2-5; D ambiguous. CDR1 is SNHLY and CDR2 is FYNNEI in the germline V gene. The CDR3 is 13 amino acids. The CDR3 region is CASWRHHQETQHF. CDR3 sequence (DNA): TGTGCCAGCTGGAGACACCACCAAGAGACCCAGCACTTC.

V is TRBV6-1 and J is TRBJ1-2; D is uncertain. The ends were cut back, 8 bases at V and 1 base at J, with 8 bases in the middle. Germline-derived CDR1 and CDR2 are MNHNS and SASEGT. CDR3 length equals 12 residues. The CDR3 here is CASAGLNYGYTF. Here the CDR3 DNA reads TGTGCCAGCGCCGGACTTAACTATGGCTACACCTTC.

This clonotype was seen a handful of times. The chain employs TRBV20-1 and TRBJ1-2; possible D gene TRBD1, 5 bases. The ends were cut back, 3 bases at V and 2 bases at J, with 13 bases in the middle. The CDR3 runs to 14 residues. Germline CDR1 is DFQATT and CDR2 is SNEGSKA (reference sequence). CDR3: CSASPPRGNYGYTF. The CDR3 DNA is TGCAGTGCTAGCCCTCCCCGGGGGAACTATGGCTACACCTTC.

The table lists this clonotype with many counts. The CDR3 loop reads CASSLVIRGTEAFF. In nucleotides, the CDR3 is TGTGCCAGCAGTTTGGTAATCAGGGGGACTGAAGCTTTCTTT. The chain carries TRBV28 and TRBJ1-1; 7 bases are shared with TRBD1. The CDR3 covers 14 residues. V was pared by 3 bases and J by 5 bases, with 6 bases of the junction left unmatched. Germline V gene data show CDR1 as MDHEN and CDR2 as SYDVKM.

This clonotype was seen repeatedly, ten times or more. Germline and junction disagree at one end, which may indicate a read error. The chain is built from TRBV2 and TRBJ1-1; D is perhaps TRBD1 (6 bases). The length of the CDR3 is 14 residues. The germline V gene has CDR1 SNHLY and CDR2 FYNNEI. The CDR3 sequence is CASTEGGIRTEAFF. The CDR3 DNA reads as TGTGCCAGCACTGAAGGGGGGATACGCACTGAAGCTTTCTTT. Together with reference TRBV2 and TRBJ1-1, the CDR3 gives the full variable domain: EPEVTQTPSHQVTQMGQEVILRCVPISNHLYFYWYRQILGQKVEFLVSFYNNEISEKSEIFDDQFSVERPDGSNFTLKIRSTKLEDSAMYFCASTEGGIRTEAFFGQGTRLTVV.

This clonotype appeared many times. V gene TRBV5-1 combines with J gene TRBJ2-7; 11 nucleotides line up with TRBD1. J lost 5 bases, V lost 1 base, and 8 bases had no gene match. Germline lookup yields CDR1 SGHRS and CDR2 YFSETQ. This CDR3 contains 16 residues. The CDR3 loop is CASSLLTGQGAHEQYF. DNA of the CDR3: TGCGCCAGCAGCTTGCTCACAGGACAGGGGGCCCACGAGCAGTACTTC.

The chain has TRBV28 and TRBJ1-5; 8 bases agree with TRBD1. The CDR3 spans 16 residues. V shed 10 bases and J 2 bases; nucleotides not matched to a gene: 13. Germline V gene data show CDR1 as MDHEN and CDR2 as SYDVKM. DNA for the CDR3: TGTGCCACCGACCCCGCGACAGGGGCGGGCAATCAGCCCCAGCATTTT. Encoded protein: CATDPATGAGNQPQHF.

This sequence joins TRBV28 and TRBJ2-6; D is perhaps TRBD1 (5 bases). Between the trimmed V and J ends, which lost 5 bases and 1 base, there was a span of 9 bases. The CDR3 sequence is 15 residues long. The germline V gene has CDR1 MDHEN and CDR2 SYDVKM. For the CDR3, the DNA is TGTGCCAGCAGTCAAAGGGGTTCTGGGGCCAACGTCCTGACTTTC. It yields the protein CASSQRGSGANVLTF.

This clonotype has a count of ten or more. The chain combines TRBV7-8 with TRBJ1-2, with D perhaps TRBD1 (5 bases). Trimming pared 8 bases from V and 4 bases from J, leaving 17 bases between. The CDR3 has 14 residues. The germline V gene encodes CDR1 SGHVS and CDR2 FQNEAQ. The CDR3 DNA sequence: TGTGCCAGCCTCCCCGGGTGGGACCCCTATGGCTACACCTTC. Its translation is CASLPGWDPYGYTF.

The chain couples TRBV20-1 to TRBJ2-5, with D unclear. V lost 4 bases to trimming and J lost 5 bases, with 5 bases between them. CDR1 and CDR2 (germline): DFQATT, SNEGSKA (reference sequence). The CDR3 is made up of 10 amino acids. The CDR3 DNA follows: TGCAGTGCTATACGGGAGACCCAGTACTTC. This translates into CSAIRETQYF.

This clonotype was detected ten times or more. This likely comes from a read error, as the CDR3 has no conserved phenylalanine or tryptophan at its end. Because the CDR3's place on the DNA is in doubt, the DNA is left out and the CDR3 is given as listed by TCRdb. The V call is TRBV6-1, the J call TRBJ1-6; the DNA was not compared with TRBD1, the D call given in the table. Germline CDR1 MNHNS, CDR2 SASEGT. The CDR3 sequence runs 12 residues, both termini included. CDR3 sequence: CASSEPGTAWKY.